This TCR beta chain is drawn from a study of spatial heterogeneity in lung cancer. About the research overall: Consistently, beta-chain sequences turned up in larger numbers than alpha-chain sequences did. As counted in raw reads, each unique TCR and UMI combination appeared more than ten times on average.

Stated time point: sample taken at primary tumor resection. Without sorting, whole RNA was sequenced from tumor, nontumor lung or frozen PBMC. V lost 4 bases and J lost 1; bases outside the gene matches: 6. This CDR3 contains 16 residues. Germline V gene lookup returns CDR1 SGHVS and CDR2 FQNEAQ. Remarks on this clonotype: The library was prepared for alpha chains; this beta chain is a stray read, so its frequency means little.

Every TCR cDNA molecule bore its own unique molecular identifier. TCRdb fed the 5' RACE reads into MiXCR, producing one record per CDR3 protein. The table records approximately 6,100 distinct CDR3 sequences, around 13% of them present only once. The chain couples TRBV7-8 to TRBJ2-3; 9 bases map to TRBD2. The sample was lung tissue, taken at surgery. The sequence was collected from a human donor with early-stage non-small cell lung cancer. This CDR3 is CASSSRLAVGTDTQYF. CDR3 nucleotides: TGTGCCAGCAGCTCGAGACTAGCGGTTGGCACAGATACGCAGTATTTT.